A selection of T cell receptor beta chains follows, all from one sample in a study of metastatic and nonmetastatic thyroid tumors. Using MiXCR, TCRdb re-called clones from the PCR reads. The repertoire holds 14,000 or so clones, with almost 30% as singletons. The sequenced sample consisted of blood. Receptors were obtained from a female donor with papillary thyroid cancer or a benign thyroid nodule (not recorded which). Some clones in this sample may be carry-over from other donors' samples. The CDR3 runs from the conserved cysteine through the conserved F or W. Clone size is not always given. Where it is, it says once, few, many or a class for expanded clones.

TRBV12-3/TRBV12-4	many	CASSLGTSGNEQFF
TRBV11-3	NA	CASSSRGTVELFF
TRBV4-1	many	CASSQGKADTQYF
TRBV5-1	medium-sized	CASSPGQPRTRTNYGYTF
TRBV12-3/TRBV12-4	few	CASSSDRETQYF
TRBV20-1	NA	CSCFAGGTQNNEQFF
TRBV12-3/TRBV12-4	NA	CASSSASGQQYF
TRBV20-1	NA	CSARDLTSGSFNEQFF
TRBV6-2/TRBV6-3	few	CASSSSGQDPYEQYF
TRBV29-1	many	CSVVTSASDTQYF
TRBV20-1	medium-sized	CSARDLRQASSYEQYF
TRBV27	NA	CASSSRDTSFYEQYF
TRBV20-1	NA	CSARVPAGDDEQYF
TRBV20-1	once	CSTGTPYQPQHF
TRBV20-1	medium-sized	CSAPDTSSGNTIYF
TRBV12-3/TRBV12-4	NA	CASSLSAGVNSHLHF
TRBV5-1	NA	CASSPWTEGYGYTF
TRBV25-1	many	CASSAPGNSGNTIYF
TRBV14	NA	CASRGSWEQYF
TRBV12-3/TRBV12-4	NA	CASTRRGLGEQYF
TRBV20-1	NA	CSAGTSGGGTQYF
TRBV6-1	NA	CASSASGTDNYGYTF
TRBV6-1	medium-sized	CASSRGAGTGELFF
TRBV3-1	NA	CASSLLGCVGHF
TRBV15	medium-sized	CATGESGTQYF
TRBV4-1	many	CASSQDWAPGDESTDTQYF
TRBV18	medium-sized	CASSPTNPYYEQYF
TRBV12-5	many	CASGAPAGSYNEQFF
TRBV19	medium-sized	CASRAGTSGYEQYF
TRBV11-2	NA	CASSLGVRGLSNQPQHF
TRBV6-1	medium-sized	CASSGGWGLSQPQHF
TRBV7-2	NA	CASSLALGSPYEQYF
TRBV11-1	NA	CASSLALGLAGVETDTQYF
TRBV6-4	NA	CASSAGTNNEQFF
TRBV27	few	CASSLNGSPLHF
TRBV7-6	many	CASTLDGSGGVWYF